What follows are 23 T cell receptor beta chains derived from one specimen sequenced in a study of CD8+CD57+ T cells in acquired aplastic anemia. Before being chosen for sequencing, patients had shown CD8+CD57+ cell expansion by flow cytometry. Investigators profiled TCR beta VDJ and CDR3 from genomic DNA template. TCRdb reprocessed the reads via MiXCR and lists one record per CDR3 protein. The data hold roughly 160,000 distinct CDR3 sequences, with 71% observed a single time. Source material: sorted CD4+, CD8+, or CD8+CD57+ T cells (not recorded which) from PBMCs. Receptors originate from a human donor with aplastic anemia.

The chain couples TRBV29-1 to TRBJ1-2; no definite D call. With 4 bases removed from V and 8 bases from J, the gap between germline ends came to 11 bases. In germline, CDR1 is SQVTM, CDR2 ANQGSEA. CDR3 length equals 11 residues. For the CDR3, the DNA is TGCAGCGTTGTATCCTTGCGGGGCTACACCTTC. This codes for CSVVSLRGYTF.

This CDR3 is CASSVLRGNEQFF. The CDR3 nucleotides read TGTGCCAGCAGTGTTCTCAGGGGGAATGAGCAGTTCTTC. The chain is built from TRBV6-4 and TRBJ2-1; 7 bases map to TRBD1. J gave up 7 bases and V 4 bases, and 4 bases lay outside the gene matches. CDR3 length: 13 residues. The germline gives CDR1 MRHNA, CDR2 SNTAGT.

Remarks on this clonotype: A read error may explain this, as a much larger clone is one base away. The chain carries TRBV28 and TRBJ2-7, with 8 bases fitting TRBD1. The CDR3 is 15 amino acids. Unmatched junction bases numbered 11, after V lost 4 bases and J lost 6 bases. Germline values: CDR1 MDHEN, CDR2 SYDVKM. In nucleotides, the CDR3 is TGTGCCAGCAGTTATCCGGACAGGGACTGGAGCGAGCAGTACGTC. This gives the protein CASSYPDRDWSEQYV.

V is TRBV7-8 and J is TRBJ1-6, with 8 nucleotides matching TRBD1. This CDR3 has 15 residues. With V trimmed by 2 bases and J by 9 bases, 6 bases remained unmatched. Germline loops: CDR1 SGHVS, CDR2 FQNEAQ. The CDR3 region has the DNA TGTGCCAGCAGCTTAACCGGGACAGGAGGTTCACCCCTCCACTTT. It yields the protein CASSLTGTGGSPLHF.

This clonotype was seen more than once but under ten times. This chain uses TRBV7-2 with TRBJ1-6, with 10 bases lining up with TRBD1. Germline V gene data show CDR1 as SGHTA and CDR2 as FQGNSA. The CDR3 is made up of 15 amino acids. The J segment lost 8 bases and the V segment lost 5 bases, leaving 6 bases of the junction unmatched. This CDR3 is CASSLQGTGDSPLHF. The DNA for the CDR3 is TGTGCCAGCAGCCTTCAAGGGACAGGGGATTCACCCCTCCACTTT.

The chain links TRBV29-1 to TRBJ1-2; D is uncertain. Trimming took 0 bases from V and 8 from J, leaving 10 bases between them. There are 12 residues in the CDR3. The V gene's germline CDR1 is SQVTM and CDR2 ANQGSEA. In DNA, the CDR3 is TGCAGCGTTGAAGATCCAGCCAGGGGCTACACCTTC. Amino acid sequence: CSVEDPARGYTF.

The J gene is TRBJ1-2, the V gene TRBV10-2; 7 bases agree with TRBD1. Unmatched junction bases numbered 6, after V lost 8 bases and J lost 6 bases. The CDR3 covers 12 residues. The germline gives CDR1 WSHSY, CDR2 SAAADI. The DNA for the CDR3 is TGCGCCAGCCAGACAGGGAAGGATGGCTACACCTTC. Translation: CASQTGKDGYTF.

The chain carries TRBV24-1 and TRBJ2-7, with 10 bases fitting TRBD1. The CDR3 is made up of 15 amino acids. Germline-derived CDR1 and CDR2 are KGHDR and SFDVKD. V shed 2 bases and J 5 bases; nucleotides not matched to a gene: 5. The CDR3 loop is CATSDSTGGMDEQYF. The CDR3 DNA follows: TGTGCCACCAGTGATTCGACAGGGGGCATGGACGAGCAGTACTTC.

This sequence joins TRBV10-3 and TRBJ2-3; TRBD1 matches 10 bases. V lost 3 bases to trimming and J lost 4 bases; unmatched junction nucleotides: 7. This CDR3 region has 16 residues. Germline V lookup: CDR1 ENHRY, CDR2 SYGVKD. CDR3 nucleotides: TGTGCCATCAGTGAAATGTCGACAGGGGGCGCAGATACGCAGTATTTT. Its protein is CAISEMSTGGADTQYF.

Concerning this clonotype itself: This likely comes from a read error, as the CDR3 has no conserved phenylalanine or tryptophan at its end. The limits of the CDR3 on the DNA are not certain, so only TCRdb's listed CDR3 is given. The chain couples TRBV4-3 to TRBJ2-6; the table's D call TRBD1 went unverified against the DNA. Germline assignment: CDR1 LGHNA and CDR2 YSLEER. From its first to its last residue, the CDR3 has 13 amino acids. CDR3 in amino acids: CASSQDGGQGGYL.

The chain carries TRBV11-2 and TRBJ2-7; D is unresolved. The CDR3 consists of 13 residues. Per the germline V gene, CDR1 is SGHAT and CDR2 is FQNNGV. Trimming shortened V by 3 bases and J by 2 bases, and 8 bases separated the two germline ends. For the CDR3, the DNA is TGTGCCAGCAGCTTCCTAGTAGCCTACGAGCAGTACTTC. Amino acids: CASSFLVAYEQYF.

The chain links TRBV7-9 to TRBJ1-6; no reliable D call. Germline loops: CDR1 SEHNR, CDR2 FQNEAQ (reference sequence). V was pared by 4 bases and J by 5 bases, with 12 bases between. This CDR3 has 15 amino acids. The CDR3 spells CASSSLTSHNSPLHF. CDR3 DNA sequence: TGTGCCAGCAGCTCCCTGACGAGTCATAATTCACCCCTCCACTTT.

V and J are TRBV7-6 and TRBJ2-5; 7 bases match TRBD2. In germline, CDR1 is SGHVS, CDR2 FNYEAQ. The CDR3 loop spans 13 amino acids. Trimming cost V 5 bases and J 5 bases; bases outside gene matches: 5. CDR3 sequence: CASSGGGRETQYF. The CDR3 bases are TGTGCCAGCAGCGGGGGGGGGAGGGAGACCCAGTACTTC.

V gene TRBV10-1 combines with J gene TRBJ1-2, with D uncertain. Germline V gives CDR1 WNHNN, CDR2 SYGVQD (reference sequence). This CDR3 has 13 residues. Between the trimmed V and J ends, which lost 3 bases and 4 bases, there was a span of 9 bases. The CDR3 DNA sequence: TGCGCCAGCAGTGACGGCTTGGGCTATGGCTACACCTTC. It specifies CASSDGLGYGYTF.

This clonotype was counted many times. This chain connects TRBV20-1 to TRBJ2-5, with 9 positions matching TRBD2. Germline V gene sequence: CDR1 DFQATT, CDR2 SNEGSKA (reference sequence). With V trimmed by 6 bases and J by 5 bases, 13 bases remained unmatched. The CDR3 consists of 15 residues. As DNA, the CDR3 is TGCAGTGCCAAGAGCGGGGGGCCTTTAGGGGAGACCCAGTACTTC. Translating gives CSAKSGGPLGETQYF.

V gene TRBV19 combines with J gene TRBJ1-5; 8 nucleotides agree with TRBD1. Germline lookup yields CDR1 LNHDA and CDR2 SQIVND (reference sequence). V lost 6 bases and J lost 6; bases outside the gene matches: 19. This CDR3 region has 18 residues. In DNA form, the CDR3 reads TGTGCCAGTAGCCGTTTCGGCTTCGGGACAGGAGAGGGTCAGCCCCAGCATTTT. It is translated as CASSRFGFGTGEGQPQHF.

The genes are TRBV5-1 and TRBJ2-6, with D perhaps TRBD1 (5 bases). The CDR3 loop spans 17 amino acids. Germline V gene data show CDR1 as SGHRS and CDR2 as YFSETQ. The V gene lost 1 base and the J gene lost 0 bases, with 11 bases spanning the gap. DNA of the CDR3: TGCGCCAGCAGCTTGTCAGGGCAGAGCTCTGGGGCCAACGTCCTGACTTTC. Protein product: CASSLSGQSSGANVLTF.

The chain joins TRBV24-1 to TRBJ2-5; 10 bases fit TRBD1. The J call is doubtful: the DNA matches TRBJ2-1 better. Per germline, CDR1 KGHDR and CDR2 SFDVKD. There are 15 residues in the CDR3. The CDR3 here is CATSDLGTGANEQFF. CDR3 nucleotides: TGTGCCACCAGTGATTTAGGGACAGGGGCGAATGAGCAGTTCTTC.

The genes are TRBV7-3 and TRBJ2-7; 8 nucleotides align to TRBD1. The ends lost 5 bases at V and 5 bases at J; junction bases unmatched: 5. CDR1 and CDR2 from the germline V gene are SGHTA and FQGTGA. The CDR3 has 13 amino acids. The CDR3 loop is CASSGQGSHEQYF. In DNA, the CDR3 is TGTGCCAGCAGCGGACAGGGTTCCCACGAGCAGTACTTC.

CDR3 nucleotide sequence: TGCAGCGTTGAAGGGTCGGGACTAGCGGTCCACGAGCAGTACTTC. Its translation is CSVEGSGLAVHEQYF. V usage is TRBV29-1 and J usage is TRBJ2-7; TRBD2 matches at 11 bases. V shed 1 base, J shed 5 bases, and the junction held 7 bases outside the gene matches. The germline V gene encodes CDR1 SQVTM and CDR2 ANQGSEA. CDR3 length equals 15 residues.

This rearrangement joins TRBV29-1 to TRBJ1-1, with a possible D match to TRBD1 (6 bases). The CDR3 runs 12 residues. Germline V gives CDR1 SQVTM, CDR2 ANQGSEA. Trimming cost V 1 base and J 8 bases, with 11 bases left between them. The CDR3 coding sequence is TGCAGCGTTGAAGTACAGGGAGAGGAAGCTTTCTTT. This codes for CSVEVQGEEAFF.

The genes are TRBV9 and TRBJ2-1, with 13 positions matching TRBD2. The CDR3 sequence is 16 residues long. The V segment lost 3 bases and the J segment 6 bases; nucleotides outside the gene matches: 6. Germline V lookup: CDR1 SGDLS, CDR2 YYNGEE. CDR3 coding DNA: TGTGCCAGCAGCGAAGGACTAGCGGGAGACCGCAATGAGCAGTTCTTC. Residues: CASSEGLAGDRNEQFF.

This clonotype occurred a few times. The rearrangement uses TRBV19 and TRBJ2-2, with D unresolved. Germline V gives CDR1 LNHDA, CDR2 SQIVND (reference sequence). V was pared by 9 bases and J by 5 bases, with 7 bases between. The CDR3 extends over 11 amino acids. The CDR3 is CASSLTGELFF. CDR3 coding DNA: TGTGCCAGCAGCCTGACCGGGGAGCTGTTTTTT.